The text below deals with one T cell receptor beta chain. How the authors handled the data: From reference gene primer amplification, estimates of nucleated cell counts were derived. Data came from immunoSEQ multiplex PCR; TCRdb stores just in-frame clones and leaves some out. V, J and clone size reflect that table, while D and trimming were determined from the DNA. The data contain roughly 150,000 clones, over 80% of them singletons. This entry is derived from a study of blood T cell repertoires in COVID-19. On the study more broadly: Material from acute and convalescent COVID-19 was sourced from the United States, Italy and Spain. The cDNA or gDNA used as material had been derived from T cells, B-cell-depleted T cells, or PBMCs.

The CDR3 runs to 13 residues. Germline loops: CDR1 LGHDT, CDR2 YNNKEL (reference sequence). The germline V and J ends were trimmed by 1 base and 5 bases, with 8 bases remaining between them. The sequence was obtained from an elderly woman with acute or convalescent COVID-19. The chain recombines TRBV3-1 (or the pseudogene TRBV3-2) with TRBJ1-2; TRBD1 might be the D (5 bases). The sequenced material came from peripheral blood. As DNA, the CDR3 is TGTGCCAGCAGCCAAGCGACAGTATATGGCTACACCTTC. Translated, it gives CASSQATVYGYTF.